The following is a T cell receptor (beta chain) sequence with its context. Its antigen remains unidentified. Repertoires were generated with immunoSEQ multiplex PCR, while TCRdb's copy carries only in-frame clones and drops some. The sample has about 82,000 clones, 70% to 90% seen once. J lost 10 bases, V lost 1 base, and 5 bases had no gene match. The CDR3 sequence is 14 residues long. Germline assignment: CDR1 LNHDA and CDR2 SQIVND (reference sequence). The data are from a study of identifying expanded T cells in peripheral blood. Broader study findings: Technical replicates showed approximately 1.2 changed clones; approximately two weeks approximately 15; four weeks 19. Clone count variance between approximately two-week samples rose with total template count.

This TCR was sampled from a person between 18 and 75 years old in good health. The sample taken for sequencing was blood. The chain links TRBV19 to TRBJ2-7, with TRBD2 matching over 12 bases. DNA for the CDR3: TGTGCCAGTAGTATAGGGACTAGCGGGAAGCTCCAGTACTTC. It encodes CASSIGTSGKLQYF.